What follows are 32 T cell receptor beta chains derived from one specimen sequenced in a study of T cell repertoires in cytomegalovirus infection. These TCRs are of unknown antigen specificity. TCRdb re-derived calls from the reads in MiXCR, one entry per CDR3 protein. The sample has some 130,000 distinct CDR3 sequences; under 30% are singletons. Specimen: PBMCs, sequenced either directly or after in vitro stimulation (not recorded which). The receptors derive from a human donor in good health (CMV status not recorded). Some clones in this sample may be carry-over from other donors' samples.

This clonotype appeared many times. The CDR3 DNA is TGTGCCAGCAGCCTGATCTCCGGTACTGAAGCTTTCTTT. Protein sequence: CASSLISGTEAFF. The V and J genes are TRBV7-2 and TRBJ1-1; D is undetermined. This CDR3 comprises 13 residues. Looked up from germline, CDR1 is SGHTA and CDR2 is FQGNSA. V lost 5 bases and J 5 bases, leaving 12 bases between the germline ends.

The chain employs TRBV7-9 and TRBJ1-1; 8 bases are shared with TRBD1. CDR3 size: 13 residues. J lost 7 bases, V lost 1 base, and 2 bases had no gene match. From germline, CDR1 is SEHNR and CDR2 FQNEAQ (reference sequence). The CDR3 region has the DNA TGTGCCAGCAGCTTAGGACAGGGGCGTGAAGCTTTCTTT. It specifies CASSLGQGREAFF.

Comments on this clonotype: A much larger clone sits a single nucleotide away, making a read error possible. The V call is TRBV7-2, the J call TRBJ1-6; D gene unclear. The CDR3 totals 15 residues. The ends were cut back, 1 base at V and 4 bases at J, with 8 bases in the middle. Germline-derived CDR1 and CDR2 are SGHTA and FQGNSA. The CDR3 nucleotides are TGTGCCAGCAGCTTAGTGGAGGCGTATAATTCACCCCTCCACTTT. Translated, it gives CASSLVEAYNSPLHF.

This clonotype has more than one count but fewer than ten. J is TRBJ2-2 and V is TRBV10-3; D gene uncertain. The V gene's germline CDR1 is ENHRY and CDR2 SYGVKD. The CDR3 consists of 17 residues. V gave up 7 bases and J gave up 0 bases, with 18 bases separating them. The CDR3 reads CAITPKAHESNTGELFF. The CDR3 DNA is TGTGCCATCACCCCGAAGGCGCACGAATCGAACACCGGGGAGCTGTTTTTT.

The chain combines TRBV12-3 or TRBV12-4 with TRBJ2-3; either TRBD1 or TRBD2 may supply D (6 bases each). CDR3 length: 20 amino acids. With 7 bases removed from V and 0 bases from J, the gap between germline ends came to 29 bases. CDR3: CASTGLDSPAGHTSTDTQYF. In nucleotides, the CDR3 is TGTGCCAGCACGGGTTTGGACAGCCCGGCGGGACACACTAGCACAGATACGCAGTATTTT.

The chain is built from TRBV19 and TRBJ1-4, with 8 bases identical to TRBD1. The tail of the sequence fits TRBJ2-2 better, so the J call may be wrong. This CDR3 has 15 residues. Germline lookup yields CDR1 LNHDA and CDR2 SQIVND (reference sequence). As DNA, the CDR3 is TGTGCCAGTAGTCCCCGCCAAGGACAGGGTGAGGAGCTGTTTTTT. Translation gives CASSPRQGQGEELFF.

This rearrangement joins TRBV5-6 to TRBJ1-4, with a tentative D call TRBD1 (5 bases). The germline CDR1 and CDR2 sequences are SGHDT and YYEEEE. Trimming cost V 4 bases and J 12 bases, with 16 bases left between them. The CDR3 has 13 residues. DNA for the CDR3: TGTGCCAGCAGCCCAATTTTGGGGGAAGAACTGTTTTTT. Translated: CASSPILGEELFF.

This clonotype turned up a few times. The chain has TRBV7-9 and TRBJ1-2; D may be TRBD1 (5 bases). Germline values: CDR1 SEHNR, CDR2 FQNEAQ (reference sequence). The CDR3 has 14 amino acids. The V gene lost 0 bases and the J gene lost 5 bases, with 10 bases spanning the gap. The CDR3 here is CASSLAGTVYGYTF. The CDR3 DNA is TGTGCCAGCAGCTTAGCCGGGACCGTGTATGGCTACACCTTC. The full variable domain, completed using reference TRBV7-9 and TRBJ1-2, is DTGVSQNPRHKITKRGQNVTFRCDPISEHNRLYWYRQTLGQGPEFLTYFQNEAQLEKSRLLSDRFSAERPKGSFSTLEIQRTEQGDSAMYLCASSLAGTVYGYTFGSGTRLTVV.

This chain joins TRBV11-2 and TRBJ1-1; 9 nucleotides agree with TRBD1. CDR3 length equals 14 residues. Trimming removed 5 bases from V and 6 bases from J; junction bases left unmatched: 7. The germline gives CDR1 SGHAT, CDR2 FQNNGV. As DNA, the CDR3 is TGTGCCAGCAGCCAGGGACAGGGTAGGCCTGAAGCTTTCTTT. This encodes CASSQGQGRPEAFF.

The V gene is TRBV7-8, the J gene TRBJ2-7, with 12 bases aligning to TRBD2. Germline V gene sequence: CDR1 SGHVS, CDR2 FQNEAQ. V lost 0 bases, J lost 1 base, and 7 bases stayed unmatched. The CDR3 is 18 residues long. The CDR3 DNA reads as TGTGCCAGCAGCTTAGCAACGACTAGCGGGAGTAAGTCCTACGAGCAGTACTTC. Protein product: CASSLATTSGSKSYEQYF.

On this clonotype itself: This may stem from a read error, because a much larger clone lies one nucleotide away. This chain joins TRBV7-2 and TRBJ2-2; possible D gene TRBD2, 5 bases. Germline loops: CDR1 SGHTA, CDR2 FQGNSA. This CDR3 spans 15 amino acids. Trimming took off 2 bases at V and 5 bases at J, with 12 bases between the two ends. CDR3 nucleotides: TGTGCCAGCAGCTTAAGTAGCGAGCAAACCGGGGAGCTGTTTTTT. It specifies CASSLSSEQTGELFF.

This clonotype was counted many times. The V gene is TRBV7-2, the J gene TRBJ2-1; 14 positions agree with TRBD2. This CDR3 comprises 13 residues. V lost 9 bases, J lost 8 bases, and 3 bases stayed unmatched. Germline V gene lookup returns CDR1 SGHTA and CDR2 FQGNSA. The CDR3 sequence: CASGTSGRDEQFF. CDR3 nucleotide sequence: TGTGCCAGTGGGACTAGCGGGAGAGATGAGCAGTTCTTC.

At least ten counts were recorded for this clonotype. V gene TRBV7-2 combines with J gene TRBJ1-2, with a weak D call TRBD1 (5 bases). Germline V lookup: CDR1 SGHTA, CDR2 FQGNSA. Trimming cost V 3 bases and J 5 bases, with 16 bases left between them. This CDR3 has 15 residues. CDR3 bases: TGTGCCAGCAGCTTCGGGGAACAGGCCTTTTATGGCTACACCTTC. Encoded protein: CASSFGEQAFYGYTF.

This clonotype showed up many times. V is TRBV7-2 and J is TRBJ2-7; D is ambiguous. The CDR3 loop spans 14 amino acids. Trimming left V 0 bases short and J 5 bases short, with 11 bases between. CDR1 SGHTA and CDR2 FQGNSA come from the germline V gene. The CDR3 is CASSLARTGNEQYF. The CDR3 nucleotides read TGTGCCAGCAGCTTAGCCCGTACCGGAAACGAGCAGTACTTC.

This clonotype was seen repeatedly, ten times or more. The chain couples TRBV7-3 to TRBJ2-3, with TRBD2 matching over 8 bases. The CDR3 is 15 amino acids. V shed 5 bases, J shed 0 bases, and the junction held 4 bases outside the gene matches. From germline, CDR1 is SGHTA and CDR2 FQGTGA. The CDR3 loop reads CASSRSSGSTDTQYF. CDR3 nucleotides: TGTGCCAGCAGCCGATCTAGCGGGAGCACAGATACGCAGTATTTT.

This clonotype was observed a handful of times. The chain couples TRBV14 to TRBJ2-7; the D is unclear. The length of the CDR3 is 13 residues. Germline assignment: CDR1 SGHDN and CDR2 FVKESK. V lost 0 bases, J lost 4 bases, and 7 bases lay in between. CDR3 loop: CASSQDIAYEQYF. The DNA of the CDR3 is TGTGCCAGCAGCCAAGATATCGCTTACGAGCAGTACTTC.

This clonotype was seen only a few times. J is TRBJ2-7 and V is TRBV6-2 or TRBV6-3, with 8 nucleotides matching TRBD1. The junction had 11 bases not matched to a gene; V was cut back by 5 bases and J by 2 bases. Germline V lookup: CDR1 MNHEY, CDR2 SVGEGT. The CDR3 runs 16 residues. CDR3 nucleotide sequence: TGTGCCAGCAGTCCCCGGTACGGACAGGGTCCCTACGAGCAGTACTTC. Its translation is CASSPRYGQGPYEQYF.

J is TRBJ1-6 and V is TRBV9, with D possibly TRBD1 on 5 matching bases. CDR3 length equals 16 residues. V dropped 2 bases and J dropped 5 bases, with 14 bases sitting between them. Germline-derived CDR1 and CDR2 are SGDLS and YYNGEE. The CDR3 loop reads CASSVSQGANNSPLHF. The CDR3 DNA is TGTGCCAGCAGCGTTTCTCAGGGAGCTAATAATTCACCCCTCCACTTT.

The rearrangement joins TRBV11-1 to TRBJ2-1; a possible D gene is TRBD2 (5 bases). V lost 2 bases to trimming and J lost 2 bases, with 10 bases between them. Per the germline V gene, CDR1 is SGHAT and CDR2 is FQDESV (reference sequence). This CDR3 contains 15 residues. The CDR3: CASSLKRSTYNEQFF. In nucleotides, the CDR3 is TGTGCCAGCAGCTTAAAGCGGAGCACCTACAATGAGCAGTTCTTC. The full variable domain, completed using reference TRBV11-1 and TRBJ2-1, is EAEVAQSPRYKITEKSQAVAFWCDPISGHATLYWYRQILGQGPELLVQFQDESVVDDSQLPKDRFSAERLKGVDSTLKIQPAELGDSAMYLCASSLKRSTYNEQFFGPGTRLTVL.

This clonotype was picked up a small number of times. V and J are TRBV4-3 and TRBJ2-2; 14 bases line up with TRBD2. V gave up 4 bases and J gave up 3 bases; unmatched junction bases: 1. The CDR3 contains 16 residues. Germline values: CDR1 LGHNA, CDR2 YSLEER. CDR3 in amino acids: CASSRLAGGYTGELFF. The CDR3 nucleotides are TGCGCCAGCAGCCGACTAGCGGGAGGGTACACCGGGGAGCTGTTTTTT.

This clonotype was recorded a few times. This chain connects TRBV12-3 or TRBV12-4 to TRBJ1-2; tentatively, D is TRBD1 (5 bases). V dropped 8 bases and J dropped 4 bases, with 14 bases sitting between them. The CDR3 runs 13 residues. In nucleotides, the CDR3 is TGTGCCAGCCGAAACCTCGGGGCCTATGGCTACACCTTC. This sequence encodes CASRNLGAYGYTF.

This clonotype appeared many times. This rearrangement joins TRBV7-2 to TRBJ2-4; D is unresolved. Germline V gene lookup returns CDR1 SGHTA and CDR2 FQGNSA. V was clipped by 1 base and J by 5 bases, with 6 bases between them. CDR3 length: 13 amino acids. CDR3 sequence reads: CASSLDGENIQYF. The CDR3 DNA follows: TGTGCCAGCAGCTTAGACGGAGAAAACATTCAGTACTTC.

The J gene is TRBJ1-2, the V gene TRBV2; TRBD1 matches 9 bases. Trimming took 4 bases from V and 5 from J; bases not matched to a gene: 5. The CDR3 is 14 amino acids. Germline V gene sequence: CDR1 SNHLY, CDR2 FYNNEI. CDR3 in amino acids: CASSVQGARYGYTF. The CDR3 nucleotides read TGTGCCAGCAGTGTACAGGGGGCTCGGTATGGCTACACCTTC.

The gene calls are TRBV7-9 and TRBJ1-1; D is ambiguous. Germline assignment: CDR1 SEHNR and CDR2 FQNEAQ (reference sequence). V was pared by 2 bases and J by 3 bases, with 10 bases between. This CDR3 spans 14 amino acids. CDR3 loop: CASSLRGRDTEAFF. CDR3 in DNA: TGTGCCAGCAGCTTACGGGGAAGGGACACTGAAGCTTTCTTT.

This clonotype came up a few times. This chain links TRBV6-2 or TRBV6-3 with TRBJ2-5; tentatively, D is TRBD1 or TRBD2 (5 bases each). In germline, CDR1 is MNHEY, CDR2 SVGEGT. V lost 6 bases and J lost 9, with 20 bases in between. The CDR3 runs 14 residues. The DNA for the CDR3 is TGTGCCAGCAGCCCCAATCCCGGGGTAGGGGCCCAGTACTTC. It encodes CASSPNPGVGAQYF.

The chain couples TRBV7-2 to TRBJ2-3, with 9 bases matching TRBD1. CDR1 is SGHTA, CDR2 FQGNSA, per germline. CDR3 size: 17 residues. The junction had 13 bases not matched to a gene; V was cut back by 5 bases and J by 4 bases. The CDR3 protein is CASSPPGTGYLSDTQYF. DNA of the CDR3: TGTGCCAGCAGCCCGCCCGGGACAGGGTATTTATCAGATACGCAGTATTTT.

The gene calls are TRBV10-3 and TRBJ2-7; 14 bases match TRBD2. Germline V gene sequence: CDR1 ENHRY, CDR2 SYGVKD. CDR3 size: 18 residues. V dropped 7 bases and J dropped 10; count of bases not matched to a gene: 21. CDR3 sequence: CAITLRRTSGRNPTKQYV. In DNA, the CDR3 is TGTGCCATCACTCTCCGGAGGACTAGCGGGAGGAACCCTACGAAACAGTACGTC.

This clonotype has ten or more counts. The rearrangement joins TRBV12-3 or TRBV12-4 to TRBJ2-5, with 10 bases fitting TRBD2. The length of the CDR3 is 15 residues. V lost 4 bases, J lost 5 bases, and 7 bases stayed unmatched. CDR3 coding DNA: TGTGCCAGCAGTTCCAGCGGGAGGGCCCCGGAGACCCAGTACTTC. This codes for CASSSSGRAPETQYF.

This clonotype occurred many times. The chain links TRBV10-3 to TRBJ2-6, with D unclear. Between the trimmed V and J ends, which lost 0 bases and 1 base, there was a span of 4 bases. Germline V gene data show CDR1 as ENHRY and CDR2 as SYGVKD. The CDR3 totals 15 residues. CDR3 residues: CAISESSSGANVLTF. In DNA form, the CDR3 reads TGTGCCATCAGTGAGTCGAGTTCTGGGGCCAACGTCCTGACTTTC.

This clonotype was seen at least ten times. The chain couples TRBV7-2 to TRBJ2-7; 8 bases are shared with TRBD2. V dropped 4 bases and J dropped 5; count of bases not matched to a gene: 10. Germline V gene data show CDR1 as SGHTA and CDR2 as FQGNSA. The CDR3 is 15 residues long. The CDR3 protein is CASSSSGTSPDEQYF. CDR3 bases: TGTGCCAGCAGCTCCTCCGGGACTAGTCCGGACGAGCAGTACTTC. The complete variable domain, with remaining parts taken from reference TRBV7-2 and TRBJ2-7, reads GAGVSQSPSNKVTEKGKDVELRCDPISGHTALYWYRQSLGQGLEFLIYFQGNSAPDKSGLPSDRFSAERTGGSVSTLTIQRTQQEDSAVYLCASSSSGTSPDEQYFGPGTRLTVT.

This clonotype turned up a few times. The V call is TRBV19, the J call TRBJ1-3; 8 nucleotides align to TRBD1. Germline CDR1 is LNHDA and CDR2 is SQIVND (reference sequence). The CDR3 is made up of 16 amino acids. With V trimmed by 2 bases and J by 4 bases, 7 bases remained unmatched. This CDR3 is CASSIIGQGAGNTIYF. The CDR3 nucleotides read TGTGCCAGTAGTATAATCGGACAGGGCGCAGGAAACACCATATATTTT.

V is TRBV20-1 and J is TRBJ1-2, with TRBD1 matching 10 bases. V gave up 5 bases and J gave up 1 base; unmatched junction bases: 10. CDR1 DFQATT and CDR2 SNEGSKA come from the germline V gene (reference sequence). The length of the CDR3 is 16 residues. The CDR3 protein is CSADSLGQGGNYGYTF. The CDR3 nucleotides read TGCAGTGCTGACAGCCTAGGACAGGGGGGTAACTATGGCTACACCTTC.